This T cell receptor (beta chain) was found in a study of a mutant IDH1 vaccine in newly diagnosed glioma. Study at large: The treated group averaged 40.4 years old and was about 60% male, about 40% female. V12 occurred at week 35 and V13 at week 47.

Study results and caveats: Changes in top peripheral clonotypes did not appear linked to pseudoprogression.

With respect to this clone: What it binds is not known.

TCRdb's table, derived via immunoSEQ multiplex PCR, lists solely in-frame clones and lacks some. The sample contains over 80,000 clones, about 81% of which appear only once. Specified time point: week 47, end of study. In every dose of vaccine, 300 ug of mutant IDH1 20-mer peptide was given alongside topical imiquimod. Here the sequenced sample was PBMCs, taken from a glioma patient whose treatment included an IDH1 peptide vaccine. The source of this sequence is a man in his forties or fifties with glioma.

The CDR3 spells CASSFADSTDTQYF. The CDR3 DNA follows: TGTGCCAGCAGTTTCGCGGATTCCACAGATACGCAGTATTTT. This rearrangement joins TRBV27 to TRBJ2-3, with D uncertain. With 3 bases removed from V and 2 bases from J, the gap between germline ends came to 9 bases. Germline V gives CDR1 MNHEY, CDR2 SMNVEV (reference sequence). The CDR3 length is 14 residues.